This TCR beta chain was captured in a study of glioma-infiltrating T cells after dendritic cell vaccination. CDR1 is SEHNR and CDR2 is FQNEAQ in the germline V gene (reference sequence). V was clipped by 5 bases and J by 5 bases; unmatched bases: 8. The CDR3 has 15 amino acids. TCRdb's table, derived via immunoSEQ multiplex PCR, lists solely in-frame clones and lacks some. The top ten clones hold 6.5% to 10% of a sample with some 70,000 clones, 81% of them seen once. The gene calls are TRBV7-9 and TRBJ1-1; 10 nucleotides agree with TRBD1. This sequence originates from a human donor with glioblastoma. This specimen was blood, taken before dendritic cell vaccination. The CDR3 protein is CASSRTGGRDTEAFF. The CDR3 coding sequence is TGTGCCAGCAGCCGGACAGGGGGAAGGGATACTGAAGCTTTCTTT.